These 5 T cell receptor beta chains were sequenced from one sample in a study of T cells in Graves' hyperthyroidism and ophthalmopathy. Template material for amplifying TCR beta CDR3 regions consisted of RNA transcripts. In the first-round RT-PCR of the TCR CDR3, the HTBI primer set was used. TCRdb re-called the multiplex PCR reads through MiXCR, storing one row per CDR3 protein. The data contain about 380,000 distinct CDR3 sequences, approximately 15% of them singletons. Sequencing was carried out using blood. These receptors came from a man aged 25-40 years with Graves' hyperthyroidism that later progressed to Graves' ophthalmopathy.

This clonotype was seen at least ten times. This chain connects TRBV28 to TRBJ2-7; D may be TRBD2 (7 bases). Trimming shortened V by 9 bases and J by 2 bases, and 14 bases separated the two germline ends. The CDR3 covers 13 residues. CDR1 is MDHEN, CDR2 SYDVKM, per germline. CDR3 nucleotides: TGTGCCAGTGGGGGGGGCATCGCCTACGAGCAGTACTTC. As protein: CASGGGIAYEQYF.

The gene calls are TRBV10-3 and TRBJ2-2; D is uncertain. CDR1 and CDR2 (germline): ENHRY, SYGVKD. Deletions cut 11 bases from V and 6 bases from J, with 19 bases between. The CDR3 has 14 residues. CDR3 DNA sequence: TGTGCCTCCCACGCGGCAGGTCGTCCCGGGGAGCTGTTTTTT. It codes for CASHAAGRPGELFF.

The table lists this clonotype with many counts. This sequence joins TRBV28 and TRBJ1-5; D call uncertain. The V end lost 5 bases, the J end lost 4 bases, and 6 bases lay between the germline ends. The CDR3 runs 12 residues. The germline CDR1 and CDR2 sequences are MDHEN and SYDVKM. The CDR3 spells CASSKWNQPQHF. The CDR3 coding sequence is TGTGCCAGCAGTAAATGGAATCAGCCCCAGCATTTT.

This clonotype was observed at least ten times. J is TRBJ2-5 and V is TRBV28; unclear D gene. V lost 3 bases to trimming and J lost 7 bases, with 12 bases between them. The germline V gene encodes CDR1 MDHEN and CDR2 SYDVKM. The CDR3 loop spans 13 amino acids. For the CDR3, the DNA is TGTGCCAGCAGTTTTAAATCCGCAGGGACCCAGTACTTC. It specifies CASSFKSAGTQYF.

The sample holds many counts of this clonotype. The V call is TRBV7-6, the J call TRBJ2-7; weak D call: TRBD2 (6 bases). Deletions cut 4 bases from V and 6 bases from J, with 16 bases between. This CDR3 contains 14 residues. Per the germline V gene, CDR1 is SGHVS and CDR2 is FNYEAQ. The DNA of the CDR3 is TGTGCCAGCAGCTCTCTCGGGGGTCTCGGCGAGCAGTACTTC. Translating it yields CASSSLGGLGEQYF.